What follows are 7 T cell receptor beta chains derived from one specimen sequenced in a study. TCRdb reprocessed the RT-PCR reads with MiXCR, giving one entry per CDR3 protein. The sample has approximately 720,000 distinct CDR3 sequences, around 14% seen once; the top ten hold roughly 4%. Sequencing was done on a sample of memory CD4+ T cells from blood. The receptors were gathered from a female donor in good health, serving as a healthy control.

This clonotype was seen a handful of times. The chain couples TRBV2 to TRBJ2-7; 11 positions match TRBD1. The germline V gene has CDR1 SNHLY and CDR2 FYNNEI. This CDR3 is built from 14 residues. J was trimmed by 0 bases and V by 7 bases; bases with no gene match: 2. The CDR3 sequence: CASNGQGASYEQYF. For the CDR3, the DNA is TGTGCCAGCAACGGACAGGGGGCCTCCTACGAGCAGTACTTC.

This clonotype was counted a few times. The CDR3 reads CSALKSSGNTIYF. In DNA, the CDR3 is TGCAGTGCTCTGAAGAGCTCTGGAAACACCATATATTTT. The V and J genes are TRBV20-1 and TRBJ1-3; no clear D gene. V lost 5 bases, J lost 0 bases, and 8 bases lay in between. Germline CDR1 DFQATT, CDR2 SNEGSKA (reference sequence). This CDR3 spans 13 amino acids.

The chain carries TRBV5-1 and TRBJ1-2; 7 bases map to TRBD1. Looked up from germline, CDR1 is SGHRS and CDR2 is YFSETQ. The CDR3 runs to 14 residues. V lost 3 bases, J lost 2 bases, and 4 bases stayed unmatched. The DNA for the CDR3 is TGCGCCAGCAGCTGGACAGGTGGAAACTATGGCTACACCTTC. This codes for CASSWTGGNYGYTF.

The chain combines TRBV7-9 with TRBJ2-7; perhaps TRBD2 as D (5 bases). From germline, CDR1 is SEHNR and CDR2 FQNEAQ (reference sequence). The CDR3 is 13 amino acids. CDR3 loop: CASTVGDSYEQYF. The CDR3 DNA reads TGTGCATCTACGGTGGGAGACTCCTACGAGCAGTACTTC. Complete variable domain (other parts from reference TRBV7-9 and TRBJ2-7): DTGVSQNPRHKITKRGQNVTFRCDPISEHNRLYWYRQTLGQGPEFLTYFQNEAQLEKSRLLSDRFSAERPKGSFSTLEIQRTEQGDSAMYLCASTVGDSYEQYFGPGTRLTVT.

This chain links TRBV7-3 with TRBJ2-1; tentatively, D is TRBD2 (5 bases). Germline V CDR1 and CDR2: SGHTA, FQGTGA. The CDR3 length is 14 residues. The V and J ends lost 5 bases and 9 bases respectively, with 17 bases between them. The CDR3: CASSNGLPRGEQFF. The CDR3 nucleotides are TGTGCCAGCAGCAATGGGCTCCCACGGGGTGAGCAGTTCTTC.

This clonotype was seen repeatedly, ten times or more. The V and J genes are TRBV15 and TRBJ2-3; the D is unclear. Germline V gives CDR1 LNHNV, CDR2 YYDKDF (reference sequence). Trimming removed 1 base at V and 5 bases at J, with 4 bases between. This CDR3 has 12 residues. The CDR3 loop reads CATSRGLDTQYF. The CDR3 DNA sequence: TGTGCCACCAGCAGAGGACTAGATACGCAGTATTTT.

This chain joins TRBV15 and TRBJ2-5; D gene unclear. CDR1 is LNHNV and CDR2 is YYDKDF in the germline V gene (reference sequence). The length of the CDR3 is 13 residues. V was trimmed by 0 bases and J by 5 bases, leaving 7 bases between them. The DNA for the CDR3 is TGTGCCACCAGCAGAGATCTGATGGAGACCCAGTACTTC. It encodes CATSRDLMETQYF.